This T cell receptor beta chain is drawn from a study of cytomegalovirus exposure and HLA in healthy donors. In the case of this clone: Its antigen is as yet unknown. Sequence at one end of the junction differs from germline and may be a read error.

Germline values: CDR1 SGHTS, CDR2 YDEGEE. There are 17 residues in the CDR3. Study-wide findings and caveats: First-cohort TCR clusters tended to co-occur in the approximately 110 validation repertoires, a later analysis found.

Produced via immunoSEQ multiplex PCR; TCRdb's table is partial and in-frame only. The sample has roughly 58,000 clones, approximately 92% seen once; the top ten hold around 2.9%. The source is a young man in good health and CMV-seronegative. The specimen was PBMCs. This rearrangement joins TRBV5-8 to TRBJ1-2; no reliable D call. The CDR3 DNA reads TGTGCCAGCAGCTTGGCCGGGGTATTAGATCGTAACCTCGGGAGACTCTTC. This translates into CASSLAGVLDRNLGRLF. The variable domain in full, with the rest retrieved from reference TRBV5-8 and TRBJ1-2, is EAGVTQSPTHLIKTRGQQATLRCSPISGHTSVYWYQQALGLGLQFLLWYDEGEERNRGNFPPRFSGRQFPNYSSELNVNALELEDSALYLCASSLAGVLDRNLGRLFGSGTRLTVV.